A single count supports the clone carrying this T cell receptor (beta chain). These data come from a study of control samples from healthy donors and cancer patients. Trimming cost V 5 bases and J 4 bases, with 15 bases left between them. This CDR3 is built from 15 residues. The germline gives CDR1 SGDLS, CDR2 YYNGEE. Profiled with immunoSEQ multiplex PCR; TCRdb holds only in-frame clones, not every one. This table holds roughly 130,000 clones, 75% to 90% found once. This receptor was taken from a woman aged 25 to 45 in good health. Material for sequencing was blood. The V and J genes are TRBV9 and TRBJ2-2; no reliable D call. CDR3 in amino acids: CASSDGPTVTGELFF. Written as DNA, the CDR3 is TGTGCCAGCAGTGACGGGCCTACCGTCACCGGGGAGCTGTTTTTT.